The source of this TCR beta chain is a study of shared clonotypes between healthy human individuals. As for the study in general: Each donor had three CD4 naive, three CD4 memory, two CD8 naive and one CD8 memory plate.

V dropped 5 bases and J dropped 11 bases, with 20 bases sitting between them. CDR1 and CDR2 (germline): SGHRS, YFSETQ. This CDR3 is built from 14 residues. Clones were sequenced by immunoSEQ multiplex PCR, and TCRdb holds only the in-frame ones, with some missing. This sample has approximately 1,500,000 clones, with 95% to 99% found just once. This chain joins TRBV5-1 and TRBJ2-4; D gene unclear. Sequenced sample: naive CD4+ T cells sorted from blood. Subset indicated: CD45RA+ positively selected. This TCR derives from a young man in good health. CDR3 sequence reads: CASRLRSDRVFQYF. The CDR3 DNA follows: TGCGCCAGCAGGTTGAGGTCTGACCGAGTATTTCAGTACTTC.